These 27 T cell receptor beta chains were sequenced from one sample in a study of monozygotic twins with inflammatory bowel disease. For each CDR3 protein, TCRdb gives one entry from its re-call of the 5' RACE reads, without DNA. With approximately 420,000 distinct CDR3 sequences in the sample, the ten largest clones hold 2% to 3%. Sequencing used blood. These TCRs come from a human donor with ulcerative colitis or Crohn's disease, or a healthy co-twin of an affected twin (not recorded which).

The chain couples TRBV7-9 to TRBJ1-1. The germline V gene has CDR1 SEHNR and CDR2 FQNEAQ (reference sequence). CDR3 length: 14 residues. CDR3 sequence reads: CASAEARENTEAFF.

The V and J genes are TRBV5-1 and TRBJ2-1; TCRdb selects TRBD2, and the lack of DNA leaves this call unchecked. Germline assignment: CDR1 SGHRS and CDR2 YFSETQ. The CDR3 contains 17 residues. The CDR3 spells CASSLGTSGRSYNEQFF.

This sequence joins TRBV5-5 and TRBJ1-3; the D gene TCRdb calls, TRBD1, cannot be checked with no DNA. This CDR3 is 15 amino acids long. The V gene's germline CDR1 is SGHKS and CDR2 YYEKEE (reference sequence). The CDR3 sequence is CASSLNRGSGNTIYF.

CDR3 loop: CAIRRSIQETQYF. V and J are TRBV6-1 and TRBJ2-5. There are 13 residues in the CDR3. Germline V gene data show CDR1 as MNHNS and CDR2 as SASEGT.

The V gene is TRBV7-6, the J gene TRBJ2-5. Germline lookup yields CDR1 SGHVS and CDR2 FNYEAQ. The length of the CDR3 is 14 residues. The CDR3 here is CASSLNRVHETQYF.

The chain employs TRBV7-2 and TRBJ2-3; TCRdb outputs TRBD2, but without DNA this stays unchecked. Germline CDR1 reads SGHTA; CDR2 reads FQGNSA. The CDR3 runs 17 residues. The CDR3 here is CASTLDGGDSSTDTQYF.

The J gene is TRBJ2-7, the V gene TRBV20-1; the TRBD1 assignment by TCRdb is unverifiable without DNA. The CDR3 spans 14 residues. Germline CDR1 and CDR2: DFQATT and SNEGSKA (reference sequence). CDR3 protein: CSARSTGPSYEQYF.

The V and J genes are TRBV6-2 or TRBV6-3 and TRBJ2-7; no DNA is available, so the TRBD1 call from TCRdb remains unchecked. The CDR3 consists of 12 residues. CDR1 and CDR2 (germline): MNHEY, SVGEGT. CDR3 loop: CASRKGPGEQYF.

This chain links TRBV20-1 with TRBJ1-1. The CDR3 has 14 residues. Per the germline V gene, CDR1 is DFQATT and CDR2 is SNEGSKA (reference sequence). The CDR3 sequence is CKSGQAGPNTEAFF.

The chain has TRBV11-2 and TRBJ1-6. Germline values: CDR1 SGHAT, CDR2 FQNNGV. The CDR3 extends over 14 amino acids. The CDR3 reads CASQTGGTNSPLHF.

The chain uses TRBV20-1 and TRBJ2-1; TCRdb designates TRBD1, a call that cannot be tested without DNA. This CDR3 contains 17 residues. The germline V gene encodes CDR1 DFQATT and CDR2 SNEGSKA (reference sequence). The CDR3 spells CSARDSWGMAPYNEQFF.

This rearrangement joins TRBV20-1 to TRBJ2-1; TCRdb outputs TRBD1, but without DNA this stays unchecked. This CDR3 comprises 11 residues. The germline V gene has CDR1 DFQATT and CDR2 SNEGSKA (reference sequence). CDR3 protein: CSASGGNEQFF.

This chain links TRBV28 with TRBJ1-6; TCRdb designates TRBD1, a call that cannot be tested without DNA. The CDR3 is 16 amino acids. From germline, CDR1 is MDHEN and CDR2 SYDVKM. CDR3 loop: CASSPQRGFYNSPRHF. The whole variable domain, remainder taken from reference TRBV28 and TRBJ1-6, is DVKVTQSSRYLVKRTGEKVFLECVQDMDHENMFWYRQDPGLGLRLIYFSYDVKMKEKGDIPEGYSVSREKKERFSLILESASTNQTSMYLCASSPQRGFYNSPRHFGNGTRLTVT.

The chain carries TRBV14 and TRBJ2-7. This CDR3 has 15 residues. Per the germline V gene, CDR1 is SGHDN and CDR2 is FVKESK. CDR3 residues: CASSQGGRSIDEQYF.

This chain uses TRBV3-1 with TRBJ2-7; TCRdb calls TRBD2, which cannot be checked without DNA. Germline V gene sequence: CDR1 LGHDT, CDR2 YNNKEL (reference sequence). The CDR3 length is 16 residues. The CDR3: CASSLSGLADSYEQYF.

J is TRBJ1-2 and V is TRBV7-9; TCRdb names TRBD1, which stays unverified in the absence of DNA. Germline V lookup: CDR1 SEHNR, CDR2 FQNEAQ (reference sequence). The CDR3 sequence is 13 residues long. CDR3 region: CASSDGRPGGYTF.

J is TRBJ2-1 and V is TRBV7-2; the D call of TRBD2 rests on TCRdb alone, since no DNA is present to check it. Germline loops: CDR1 SGHTA, CDR2 FQGNSA. The CDR3 consists of 16 residues. CDR3 in amino acids: CASSRTPSGRGDEQFF.

V and J are TRBV7-2 and TRBJ2-7; TCRdb selects TRBD2, and the lack of DNA leaves this call unchecked. The CDR3 is 15 residues long. Looked up from germline, CDR1 is SGHTA and CDR2 is FQGNSA. The CDR3 spells CASSLVGSGRVEQYF.

The chain combines TRBV28 with TRBJ2-4; the TCRdb D gene call, TRBD1, has no DNA to confirm it. Germline V lookup: CDR1 MDHEN, CDR2 SYDVKM. This CDR3 region has 15 residues. The CDR3 sequence is CASSLEGAPQNIQYF. Using reference TRBV28 and TRBJ2-4 for the parts outside the CDR3, the full variable domain is DVKVTQSSRYLVKRTGEKVFLECVQDMDHENMFWYRQDPGLGLRLIYFSYDVKMKEKGDIPEGYSVSREKKERFSLILESASTNQTSMYLCASSLEGAPQNIQYFGAGTRLSVL.

The rearrangement links TRBV5-1 to TRBJ2-4; checking the TCRdb D call of TRBD1 is not possible without DNA. Germline assignment: CDR1 SGHRS and CDR2 YFSETQ. This CDR3 comprises 15 residues. The CDR3 here is CASSWVDSFKNIQYF.

The V gene is TRBV18, the J gene TRBJ1-2; lacking DNA, the TRBD1 call made by TCRdb goes unchecked. The CDR3 has 15 residues. Per germline, CDR1 KGHSH and CDR2 LQKENI. The CDR3 here is CASSPGGTGKYGYTF.

The gene calls are TRBV29-1 and TRBJ2-5. CDR3 length equals 13 residues. The germline V gene has CDR1 SQVTM and CDR2 ANQGSEA. The CDR3 sequence: CSAVGGRQETQYF.

The chain joins TRBV7-9 to TRBJ1-2. In germline, CDR1 is SEHNR, CDR2 FQNEAQ (reference sequence). This CDR3 has 13 amino acids. This CDR3 reads CASSLFQSYGYTF. The full variable domain, with the rest looked up from reference TRBV7-9 and TRBJ1-2, is DTGVSQNPRHKITKRGQNVTFRCDPISEHNRLYWYRQTLGQGPEFLTYFQNEAQLEKSRLLSDRFSAERPKGSFSTLEIQRTEQGDSAMYLCASSLFQSYGYTFGSGTRLTVV.

The chain combines TRBV3-1 with TRBJ2-1; TCRdb returns TRBD2, unconfirmable since there is no DNA. The CDR3 is 13 residues long. Germline CDR1 LGHDT, CDR2 YNNKEL (reference sequence). CDR3 amino acids: CASRGSGVGEQFF.

The CDR3 loop is CASSLVVTDTQYF. This chain links TRBV11-2 with TRBJ2-3. Germline V gene data show CDR1 as SGHAT and CDR2 as FQNNGV. The CDR3 is made up of 13 amino acids.

This sequence joins TRBV29-1 and TRBJ1-2; without DNA, the TCRdb call of TRBD1 cannot be checked. The CDR3 runs to 14 residues. Germline CDR1 and CDR2: SQVTM and ANQGSEA. The CDR3 is CSVASDRESGGYTF.

This CDR3 is CASSPRHRDRVLKETQYF. V and J are TRBV4-2 and TRBJ2-5; TCRdb's D gene call, TRBD1, goes unchecked for lack of DNA. Germline-derived CDR1 and CDR2 are LGHNA and YNFKEQ. The CDR3 spans 18 residues.